The present TCR beta chain was sequenced within a study of cytomegalovirus exposure and HLA in healthy donors. Study-wide results and limits: Across donors, most TCRs were seen rarely, yet some public ones were widespread.

PCR was performed using 60 Vbeta and 13 Jbeta primers. Some clones are missing from TCRdb's copy, which holds only in-frame ones; the method was immunoSEQ multiplex PCR. The sample has 100,000 to 150,000 clones; 75% to 85% are singletons. As to this clone: Its cognate antigen is unknown.

CDR3 size: 15 residues. Germline V gene lookup returns CDR1 SGHTA and CDR2 FQGNSA. V lost 5 bases to trimming and J lost 6 bases, with 17 bases between them. The chain combines TRBV7-2 with TRBJ2-1; a possible D gene is TRBD1 (6 bases). This TCR derives from a man aged 30-40 years in good health and CMV-seronegative. Sequenced material: PBMCs. For the CDR3, the DNA is TGTGCCAGCAGCCCACAGGGTGAGTACTTCAATGAGCAGTTCTTC. This encodes CASSPQGEYFNEQFF.